The 30 T cell receptor beta chains presented below share a single source sample, sequenced in a study of cytomegalovirus exposure and HLA in healthy donors (TCRdb year 2017). Receptors were amplified or captured by the immunoSEQ multiplex PCR assay. The multiplex PCR relied on a mix of 60 forward primers for TCR Vbeta segments and 13 reverse primers for TCR Jbeta segments. TCRdb provides this immuneACCESS table in a form limited to in-frame rearrangements. Some clones are lacking; in checked studies, under half of them reflect an unresolved V gene, and why the rest are absent is not known. The sample data list fewer than 150,000 clones, and less than 85% of these were observed just once. The ten largest clonotypes hold around 4.1% of the sample. Input material: PBMCs. The receptor set was obtained from a woman aged 40 to 50 in good health and CMV-seronegative.

The chain is built from TRBV7-9 and TRBJ2-2; weak D call: TRBD1 (6 bases). The germline CDR1 and CDR2 sequences are SEHNR and FQNEAQ (reference sequence). The CDR3 has 15 amino acids. Trimming took off 1 base at V and 5 bases at J, with 11 bases between the two ends. As DNA, the CDR3 is TGTGCCAGCAGCTTAGGGGGGCGCGTAACCGGGGAGCTGTTTTTT. The encoded protein is CASSLGGRVTGELFF.

V usage is TRBV9 and J usage is TRBJ2-3; a weak D match, TRBD2 (7 bases). The V gene's germline CDR1 is SGDLS and CDR2 YYNGEE. The length of the CDR3 is 18 residues. Between the trimmed V and J ends, which lost 4 bases and 2 bases, there was a span of 23 bases. The CDR3, as DNA: TGTGCCAGCAGCCTGGGGTTAGGGGGAGGGCCTTACACAGATACGCAGTATTTT. This gives the protein CASSLGLGGGPYTDTQYF.

The rearrangement uses TRBV14 and TRBJ1-1, with 10 bases lining up with TRBD1. CDR3 length equals 15 residues. Germline trimming cut 1 base from V and 9 bases from J; bases unmatched to any gene: 8. From germline, CDR1 is SGHDN and CDR2 FVKESK. DNA of the CDR3: TGTGCCAGCAGCCAAGGTGGGGACAGGGGACTAAAAGCTTTCTTT. This translates into CASSQGGDRGLKAFF.

A single count supports this clone. The chain employs TRBV2 and TRBJ2-3, with no clear D. CDR1 SNHLY and CDR2 FYNNEI come from the germline V gene. V was shortened by 2 bases and J by 3 bases, with 12 bases between the two germline ends. The CDR3 length is 15 residues. This chain's CDR3 is CASSEFPLSTDTQYF. CDR3 nucleotides: TGTGCCAGCAGTGAATTTCCCCTTAGTACAGATACGCAGTATTTT. Full variable domain (rest looked up from reference TRBV2 and TRBJ2-3): EPEVTQTPSHQVTQMGQEVILRCVPISNHLYFYWYRQILGQKVEFLVSFYNNEISEKSEIFDDQFSVERPDGSNFTLKIRSTKLEDSAMYFCASSEFPLSTDTQYFGPGTRLTVL.

CDR3 DNA sequence: TGTGCCAGCCTAGGTCTCAGGGGGAAGAACGAGCAGTACTTC. The encoded protein is CASLGLRGKNEQYF. The rearrangement links TRBV27 to TRBJ2-7; 7 nucleotides match TRBD1. The V and J ends lost 8 bases and 5 bases, in that order; junction bases with no gene match: 12. Germline V lookup: CDR1 MNHEY, CDR2 SMNVEV (reference sequence). The CDR3 runs to 14 residues.

The V call is TRBV6-6, the J call TRBJ1-1; the match to TRBD1 covers 11 bases. V lost 5 bases, J lost 8 bases, and 10 bases stayed unmatched. This CDR3 is built from 15 residues. Germline lookup yields CDR1 MNHNY and CDR2 SVGAGI (reference sequence). The CDR3 coding sequence is TGTGCCAGCAGTCAACCGGGACAGGGGGTAACGGAAGCTTTCTTT. It yields the protein CASSQPGQGVTEAFF.

The rearrangement joins TRBV12-5 to TRBJ1-5, with D possibly TRBD1 on 5 matching bases. CDR1 LGHNT and CDR2 FRNRAP come from the germline V gene. Between the trimmed V and J ends, which lost 4 bases and 1 base, there was a span of 14 bases. There are 16 residues in the CDR3. CDR3 in DNA: TGTGCTAGTGGTTCGGGGACTCCTGGGAGCAATCAGCCCCAGCATTTT. It is translated as CASGSGTPGSNQPQHF.

The J gene is TRBJ2-7, the V gene TRBV18; TRBD1 aligns across 8 bases. J gave up 1 base and V 6 bases, and 11 bases lay outside the gene matches. There are 16 residues in the CDR3. Germline V gene data show CDR1 as KGHSH and CDR2 as LQKENI. CDR3 nucleotides: TGTGCCAGCTCTACCACTAGAGGGACAGGTTCCTACGAGCAGTACTTC. Translating it yields CASSTTRGTGSYEQYF.

The chain combines TRBV7-2 with TRBJ2-3, with 9 bases fitting TRBD2. Germline V gives CDR1 SGHTA, CDR2 FQGNSA. The V gene end was trimmed by 4 bases and the J gene end by 5 bases; junction bases not matched to a gene: 7. The CDR3 has 15 amino acids. The CDR3 DNA reads TGTGCCAGCAGCTCATTAGCGGGGGTGGTAGATACGCAGTATTTT. Its protein product is CASSSLAGVVDTQYF.

This chain connects TRBV13 to TRBJ2-3, with 9 bases lining up with TRBD2. CDR1 is PRHDT and CDR2 is FYEKMQ in the germline V gene (reference sequence). The CDR3 is 18 residues long. Trimming at V came to 0 bases and at J to 0 bases, leaving 7 bases not matched to a gene. The DNA of the CDR3 is TGTGCCAGCAGCTTAGGCCTAAGACTAGCGGCTAGCACAGATACGCAGTATTTT. This translates into CASSLGLRLAASTDTQYF. The full variable domain, rest sourced from reference TRBV13 and TRBJ2-3, is AAGVIQSPRHLIKEKRETATLKCYPIPRHDTVYWYQQGPGQDPQFLISFYEKMQSDKGSIPDRFSAQQFSDYHSELNMSSLELGDSALYFCASSLGLRLAASTDTQYFGPGTRLTVL.

This chain connects TRBV10-1 to TRBJ2-2; 7 nucleotides line up with TRBD2. The length of the CDR3 is 15 residues. Germline V lookup: CDR1 WNHNN, CDR2 SYGVQD (reference sequence). Trimming cost V 5 bases and J 2 bases; bases outside gene matches: 5. CDR3 sequence (DNA): TGCGCCAGCAGTACCGGGACTACTAACACCGGGGAGCTGTTTTTT. Residues: CASSTGTTNTGELFF.

This chain joins TRBV6-1 and TRBJ2-7; D uncertain. Per germline, CDR1 MNHNS and CDR2 SASEGT. The CDR3 consists of 15 residues. The V end was cut by 9 bases, the J end by 4 bases, with 22 bases between. CDR3 region: CASFFKQKAAYEQYF. The CDR3, as DNA: TGTGCCAGTTTTTTCAAGCAGAAGGCGGCATACGAGCAGTACTTC.

The chain employs TRBV28 and TRBJ2-2; 16 bases map to TRBD2. Trimming at V came to 0 bases and at J to 6 bases, leaving 1 base not matched to a gene. From germline, CDR1 is MDHEN and CDR2 SYDVKM. There are 17 residues in the CDR3. CDR3 region: CASSLWGLAGGPGELFF. Written as DNA, the CDR3 is TGTGCCAGCAGTTTATGGGGACTAGCGGGAGGGCCCGGGGAGCTGTTTTTT.

This clone was picked up a small number of times. The chain combines TRBV11-2 with TRBJ1-2; 8 nucleotides agree with TRBD1. In germline, CDR1 is SGHAT, CDR2 FQNNGV. V dropped 8 bases and J dropped 2; count of bases not matched to a gene: 4. This CDR3 contains 13 residues. CDR3 coding DNA: TGTGCCAGCGGGACAGGAGGGAACTATGGCTACACCTTC. Translating it yields CASGTGGNYGYTF.

On this clone itself: One end of the junction fails to match germline, which may point to a read error. V usage is TRBV7-9 and J usage is TRBJ1-4; 9 nucleotides agree with TRBD1. This CDR3 has 15 residues. In germline, CDR1 is SEHNR, CDR2 FQNEAQ (reference sequence). As DNA, the CDR3 is TGTTCCAGCAGCTACACAGGGGGCGCGGAGGAAAAACTGTTTTTT. Protein sequence: CSSSYTGGAEEKLFF.

The J gene is TRBJ2-7, the V gene TRBV18, with 11 bases matching TRBD1. After removal of 4 bases from V and 7 bases from J, the junction contained 15 bases not matched to a gene. The CDR3 covers 17 residues. The germline V gene has CDR1 KGHSH and CDR2 LQKENI. In nucleotides, the CDR3 is TGTGCCAGCTCACTCGAAAGTGGGGACAGGGGGAGTTGGGAGCAGTACTTC. This translates into CASSLESGDRGSWEQYF.

In this sample, this clone turned up once. The J gene is TRBJ2-3, the V gene TRBV4-2; D might be TRBD2 (5 bases). Trimming pared 6 bases from V and 2 bases from J, leaving 15 bases between. Germline V gene data show CDR1 as LGHNA and CDR2 as YNFKEQ. The CDR3 has 15 amino acids. CDR3 protein: CASSVSGATTDTQYF. In DNA form, the CDR3 reads TGTGCCAGCAGTGTAAGCGGAGCGACCACAGATACGCAGTATTTT.

V and J are TRBV6-5 and TRBJ2-7, with D maybe TRBD2 (6 bases). The CDR3 runs 14 residues. Looked up from germline, CDR1 is MNHEY and CDR2 is SVGAGI. V lost 10 bases, J lost 6 bases, and 22 bases lay in between. CDR3 bases: TGTGCCACCTCAGTTGGTGGAGGGACCTCCGAGCAGTACTTC. Its translation: CATSVGGGTSEQYF.

The V gene is TRBV6-5, the J gene TRBJ1-1; TRBD1 is a possible D gene (6 bases). V was shortened by 4 bases and J by 7 bases, with 22 bases between the two germline ends. There are 16 residues in the CDR3. The germline gives CDR1 MNHEY, CDR2 SVGAGI. The CDR3 coding sequence is TGTGCCAGCAGTTCCCACAGGGCTAAGAGGATAAATGAAGCTTTCTTT. This translates into CASSSHRAKRINEAFF.

The chain has TRBV5-4 and TRBJ2-3; no definite D call. Between the trimmed V and J ends, which lost 0 bases and 6 bases, there was a span of 8 bases. Germline lookup yields CDR1 SGHNT and CDR2 YYREEE (reference sequence). This CDR3 comprises 13 residues. The CDR3 DNA is TGTGCCAGCAGCTTGGGCGTCTCGGATACGCAGTATTTT. The encoded protein is CASSLGVSDTQYF.

The chain has TRBV11-3 and TRBJ2-3; D is perhaps TRBD2 (6 bases). Trimming cost V 5 bases and J 6 bases, with 21 bases left between them. Germline assignment: CDR1 SGHNT and CDR2 YENEEA. This CDR3 is built from 16 residues. This chain's CDR3 is CASSPQSGTLSDTQYF. CDR3 bases: TGTGCCAGCAGCCCCCAGTCCGGGACTCTCTCCGATACGCAGTATTTT.

This clone was detected only a few times. This chain joins TRBV7-2 and TRBJ1-3; 8 nucleotides match TRBD1. V lost 2 bases to trimming and J lost 4 bases; unmatched junction nucleotides: 10. Germline V gene sequence: CDR1 SGHTA, CDR2 FQGNSA. The CDR3 has 17 residues. The CDR3 DNA is TGTGCCAGCAGCTTATTCACTGGGACAGGCAGGGGAAACACCATATATTTT. Amino acids: CASSLFTGTGRGNTIYF.

A few counts support this clone. This chain connects TRBV27 to TRBJ2-7; 8 bases map to TRBD1. V trimming: 5 bases; J trimming: 3 bases; junction bases outside the gene matches: 6. CDR1 is MNHEY and CDR2 is SMNVEV in the germline V gene (reference sequence). The CDR3 has 14 residues. In DNA, the CDR3 is TGTGCCAGCAGTCCCGGACAGGGTAACTACGAGCAGTACTTC. Its translation: CASSPGQGNYEQYF.

The chain is built from TRBV2 and TRBJ1-1; D remains unclear. The germline CDR1 and CDR2 sequences are SNHLY and FYNNEI. CDR3 length equals 12 residues. V lost 4 bases and J 3 bases, leaving 6 bases between the germline ends. The CDR3 nucleotides are TGTGCCAGCAGTGGTTCTGACACTGAAGCTTTCTTT. Translated: CASSGSDTEAFF.

The rearrangement joins TRBV12-2 to TRBJ2-3; TRBD2 is the table's D call, not checked against the DNA. TRBV12-2 is a known pseudogene. The CDR3 is 18 amino acids. The CDR3 here is CASRPRLTSGGAADTQYF. In nucleotides, the CDR3 is TGTGCAAGTCGCCCCCGACTAACTAGCGGGGGGGCGGCAGATACGCAGTATTTT.

The chain employs TRBV27 and TRBJ2-7; the D is unclear. Between the trimmed V and J ends, which lost 4 bases and 4 bases, there was a span of 17 bases. This CDR3 spans 15 amino acids. CDR1 and CDR2 (germline): MNHEY, SMNVEV (reference sequence). CDR3 sequence: CASSSAPPIGYEQYF. CDR3 DNA sequence: TGTGCCAGCAGTTCAGCACCCCCAATCGGGTACGAGCAGTACTTC.

To note about this clone: The sample holds other DNA sequences that translate to the same CDR3. The DNA of the CDR3 is TGTGCCAGCAGTGAACTAGGCAGGGGGTATGGCTACACCTTC. Encoded protein: CASSELGRGYGYTF. This chain joins TRBV6-1 and TRBJ1-2; 7 positions agree with TRBD1. Unmatched junction bases numbered 5, after V lost 2 bases and J lost 5 bases. The germline V gene encodes CDR1 MNHNS and CDR2 SASEGT. The CDR3 has 14 residues.

The genes are TRBV7-8 and TRBJ1-4, with a possible D match to TRBD1 (6 bases). The CDR3 is made up of 16 amino acids. Germline V gene sequence: CDR1 SGHVS, CDR2 FQNEAQ. Trimming pared 7 bases from V and 5 bases from J, leaving 20 bases between. CDR3 coding DNA: TGTGCCAGCACCCCCACAATCGGGGGGGCGAATGAAAAACTGTTTTTT. It specifies CASTPTIGGANEKLFF.

The CDR3 DNA reads as TGCGCCAGCAGCCAGAATTCAGGGGGCGGAGTGAACACTGAAGCTTTCTTT. This sequence encodes CASSQNSGGGVNTEAFF. This chain connects TRBV5-1 to TRBJ1-1; 8 nucleotides align to TRBD1. Germline CDR1 and CDR2: SGHRS and YFSETQ. The V gene end was trimmed by 4 bases and the J gene end by 0 bases; junction bases not matched to a gene: 11. The CDR3 has 17 residues.

The rearrangement uses TRBV27 and TRBJ2-7; D is uncertain. CDR3 length equals 12 residues. With 2 bases removed from V and 4 bases from J, the gap between germline ends came to 6 bases. The germline CDR1 and CDR2 sequences are MNHEY and SMNVEV (reference sequence). CDR3 in amino acids: CASSLPVYEQYF. CDR3 in DNA: TGTGCCAGCAGTTTACCGGTTTACGAGCAGTACTTC.